The present T cell receptor beta chain was sequenced within a study of T cell responses to AZD1222 COVID-19 vaccine. The CDR3 spans 14 residues. V dropped 1 base and J dropped 7 bases, with 13 bases sitting between them. Germline V gene lookup returns CDR1 SEHNR and CDR2 FQNEAQ (reference sequence). Data came from immunoSEQ multiplex PCR; TCRdb stores just in-frame clones and leaves some out. Found here are roughly 100,000 clones, less than 95% of them singletons; the top ten hold around 4.8%. The genes are TRBV7-9 and TRBJ1-2, with D uncertain. Sequences were derived from peripheral blood, sampled on day 0 of AZD1222 vaccination. This TCR was recovered from an adult in good health. The CDR3 nucleotides read TGTGCCAGCAGCTTAGAGGGCTCGCTGGGTGGCTACACCTTC. Translated, it gives CASSLEGSLGGYTF.